The sequence of this TCR beta chain was determined in a study of cytomegalovirus exposure and HLA in healthy donors. Overall study: Some 200 million T cells yielded more than 90 million unique TCR beta sequences, as an earlier analysis found. Around 79 million unique TCRs, all from HLA-typed donors, were included in an early release of the data.

The CDR3 totals 16 residues. From germline, CDR1 is SNHLY and CDR2 FYNNEI. V lost 10 bases, J lost 3 bases, and 10 bases stayed unmatched. The PCR used 60 Vbeta and 13 Jbeta primers. Sequenced by immunoSEQ multiplex PCR; TCRdb stores in-frame clones only, minus some. Of approximately 170,000 clones in the sample, just under 75% are singletons; the top ten hold about 4.8%. The table lists this clone with a few counts. Sequenced sample: PBMCs. The chain joins TRBV2 to TRBJ2-5; 14 nucleotides line up with TRBD2. The receptor was isolated from a man aged 25-45 years in good health and CMV-seropositive. The CDR3 DNA is TGTGCCACCATAAGACTAGCGGGGGGGCAGGAAGAGACCCAGTACTTC. Its protein is CATIRLAGGQEETQYF.